These T cell receptor beta chains were read from a single sample in a study of cytomegalovirus exposure and HLA in healthy donors. Repertoires were generated with immunoSEQ multiplex PCR, while TCRdb's copy carries only in-frame clones and drops some. Among more than 150,000 clones listed, about 86% were seen once. Sample: PBMCs. Receptors were obtained from a woman in her thirties in good health and CMV-seronegative. CDR3s include the opening cysteine and the closing phenylalanine or tryptophan. A D gene is named only where the DNA matches it firmly. Clone size is shown for a subset of rows, as once, few, many or a class of expanded clone.

abundance: .
d_gene: .
j_gene: TRBJ1-1
v_gene: TRBV29-1
CDR3nt: TGCAGCGTTGATAAAACAGAGAACACTGAAGCTTTCTTT
CDR3aa: CSVDKTENTEAFF

abundance: .
d_gene: TRBD1
j_gene: TRBJ2-3
v_gene: TRBV27
CDR3nt: TGTGCCAGCAGTCCTACAGGGGTCCCAGATACGCAGTATTTT
CDR3aa: CASSPTGVPDTQYF

abundance: .
d_gene: TRBD2
j_gene: TRBJ2-7
v_gene: TRBV6-5
CDR3nt: TGTGCCAGCAGTTACTCTACCGCGGGAGGAGAAGAGCAGTACTTC
CDR3aa: CASSYSTAGGEEQYF

abundance: .
d_gene: .
j_gene: TRBJ1-1
v_gene: TRBV11-2
CDR3nt: TGTGCCAGCAGCTTATTCCCACGTGGGGCCCGGGGGACTGAAGCTTTCTTT
CDR3aa: CASSLFPRGARGTEAFF

abundance: .
d_gene: .
j_gene: TRBJ2-7
v_gene: TRBV27
CDR3nt: TGTGCCAGCAGTTTAACCGGACATAGCTCCTACGAGCAGTACTTC
CDR3aa: CASSLTGHSSYEQYF

abundance: .
d_gene: .
j_gene: TRBJ2-3
v_gene: TRBV7-7
CDR3nt: TGTGCTAGCAGCCGCGGGTGGCGGGATACGCAGTATTTT
CDR3aa: CASSRGWRDTQYF

abundance: few
d_gene: TRBD1
j_gene: TRBJ2-3
v_gene: TRBV28
CDR3nt: TGTGCCAGCAGGCCAAAGGAGTGGGACAGGGGTAACACAGATACGCAGTATTTT
CDR3aa: CASRPKEWDRGNTDTQYF

abundance: few
d_gene: .
j_gene: TRBJ2-2
v_gene: TRBV28
CDR3nt: TGTGCCAGCACCCCGGCGACTTACACCGGGGAGCTGTTTTTT
CDR3aa: CASTPATYTGELFF

abundance: .
d_gene: TRBD1
j_gene: TRBJ1-2
v_gene: TRBV28
CDR3nt: TGTGCCAGCAGTCTAGACAGGGAAAGGAGTCACTATGGCTACACCTTC
CDR3aa: CASSLDRERSHYGYTF

abundance: .
d_gene: .
j_gene: TRBJ2-3
v_gene: TRBV10-1
CDR3nt: TGCGCCAGCAGTGAGCCCGAGACAGGATCCGATACGCAGTATTTT
CDR3aa: CASSEPETGSDTQYF

abundance: few
d_gene: TRBD1
j_gene: TRBJ1-2
v_gene: TRBV19
CDR3nt: TGTGCACAGGGGCCCACTAACTATGGCTACACCTTC
CDR3aa: CAQGPTNYGYTF

abundance: .
d_gene: .
j_gene: TRBJ2-3
v_gene: TRBV5-5
CDR3nt: TGTGCCAGCAGCTTCGGGACACCCCCAGATACGCAGTATTTT
CDR3aa: CASSFGTPPDTQYF

abundance: .
d_gene: TRBD1
j_gene: TRBJ2-1
v_gene: TRBV29-1
CDR3nt: TGCAGCGTTGAATCCGGACAGGCCAATGAGCAGTTCTTC
CDR3aa: CSVESGQANEQFF

abundance: .
d_gene: TRBD2
j_gene: TRBJ2-1
v_gene: TRBV9
CDR3nt: TGTGCCAGCAGGGCTGGACTAGCAGGCTCCTACAATGAGCAGTTCTTC
CDR3aa: CASRAGLAGSYNEQFF

abundance: .
d_gene: .
j_gene: TRBJ1-1
v_gene: TRBV6-6
CDR3nt: TGTGCCACCGAGGACAGAATGAACACTGAAGCTTTCTTT
CDR3aa: CATEDRMNTEAFF

abundance: once
d_gene: .
j_gene: TRBJ1-2
v_gene: TRBV5-4
CDR3nt: TGTGCCAGCAGCTTGGGGGACTATTCGGGCTACACCTTC
CDR3aa: CASSLGDYSGYTF

abundance: .
d_gene: TRBD1
j_gene: TRBJ2-2
v_gene: TRBV25-1
CDR3nt: TGTGCCAGCAGTGCCGGGACAGGGGACACCGGGGAGCTGTTTTTT
CDR3aa: CASSAGTGDTGELFF

abundance: .
d_gene: TRBD1
j_gene: TRBJ2-4
v_gene: TRBV10-1
CDR3nt: TGCGCCAGCAAGACAGGGGTAAACAGTCAGTACTTC
CDR3aa: CASKTGVNSQYF

abundance: .
d_gene: TRBD1
j_gene: TRBJ1-6
v_gene: TRBV7-9
CDR3nt: TGTGCCAGCAGCTTAGGTACAGGGGAGTCACCCCTCCACTTT
CDR3aa: CASSLGTGESPLHF

abundance: .
d_gene: .
j_gene: TRBJ1-1
v_gene: TRBV28
CDR3nt: TGTGCCAGCAGTTTATCACAGGGAAACACTGAAGCTTTCTTT
CDR3aa: CASSLSQGNTEAFF

abundance: .
d_gene: TRBD1
j_gene: TRBJ2-6
v_gene: TRBV10-2
CDR3nt: TGCGCCAGCAGTGGTTATACAGGGGGCGAGGTTTTCGCTGGGGCCAACGGCCTGACTTTC
CDR3aa: CASSGYTGGEVFAGANGLTF

abundance: .
d_gene: TRBD1
j_gene: TRBJ1-5
v_gene: TRBV7-8
CDR3nt: TGTGCCAGCAGCTTGCTAAACCGGGACAGGGACAATCAGCCCCAGCATTTT
CDR3aa: CASSLLNRDRDNQPQHF

abundance: .
d_gene: TRBD2
j_gene: TRBJ2-1
v_gene: TRBV4-1
CDR3nt: TGCGCCAGCAGCAGTGGACTAGCCATTTTAAATGAGCAGTTCTTC
CDR3aa: CASSSGLAILNEQFF

abundance: once
d_gene: .
j_gene: TRBJ2-7
v_gene: TRBV2
CDR3nt: TGTGCCAGCAGTCAAGCCGGGTTTTGGTACTTC
CDR3aa: CASSQAGFWYF

abundance: .
d_gene: .
j_gene: TRBJ2-4
v_gene: TRBV10-2
CDR3nt: TGCGCCAGCATGCAAGAGCCGCTGGACAGTCAGTACTTC
CDR3aa: CASMQEPLDSQYF

abundance: .
d_gene: TRBD1
j_gene: TRBJ1-2
v_gene: TRBV5-1
CDR3nt: TGCGCCAGCAGCTCACAGGGGCAGGATGGCTACACCTTC
CDR3aa: CASSSQGQDGYTF

abundance: .
d_gene: TRBD1
j_gene: TRBJ1-2
v_gene: TRBV29-1
CDR3nt: TGCAGCGTTGAAGATCGAGCAACAGGGGTTGGCTACACCTTC
CDR3aa: CSVEDRATGVGYTF

abundance: .
d_gene: TRBD2
j_gene: TRBJ2-3
v_gene: TRBV19
CDR3nt: TGTGAGTGGAGCGGGGTACTAGATACGCAGTATTTT
CDR3aa: CEWSGVLDTQYF

abundance: .
d_gene: .
j_gene: TRBJ2-3
v_gene: TRBV7-2
CDR3nt: TGTGCCAGCAGCTTAGGGCCCGCCGATACGCAGTATTTT
CDR3aa: CASSLGPADTQYF

abundance: .
d_gene: .
j_gene: TRBJ1-2
v_gene: TRBV9
CDR3nt: TGTGCCAGCAGCGCACAGGGCGCGGAGAACTATGGCTACACCTTC
CDR3aa: CASSAQGAENYGYTF

abundance: .
d_gene: TRBD1
j_gene: TRBJ2-5
v_gene: TRBV7-3
CDR3nt: TGTGCCAGCAGCTTTCAGGGGGAAGAGACCCAGTACTTC
CDR3aa: CASSFQGEETQYF

abundance: .
d_gene: .
j_gene: TRBJ2-7
v_gene: TRBV7-9
CDR3nt: TGTGCCAGCAGCTTAGGGCCCGACGAGCAGTACTTC
CDR3aa: CASSLGPDEQYF

abundance: .
d_gene: TRBD1
j_gene: TRBJ1-2
v_gene: TRBV10-2
CDR3nt: TGCGCCAGCAGAGAGACAGGGGACCGTAACTATGGCTACACCTTC
CDR3aa: CASRETGDRNYGYTF

abundance: .
d_gene: .
j_gene: TRBJ2-1
v_gene: TRBV4-3
CDR3nt: TGCGCCAGCAGAGGGGGTGGCAATGAGCAGTTCTTC
CDR3aa: CASRGGGNEQFF

abundance: .
d_gene: TRBD1
j_gene: TRBJ2-1
v_gene: TRBV5-4
CDR3nt: TGTGCCAGCAGCTTGGCGGGACAGGGAATTAAAAGTGAGCAGTTCTTC
CDR3aa: CASSLAGQGIKSEQFF

abundance: .
d_gene: .
j_gene: TRBJ2-5
v_gene: TRBV7-2
CDR3nt: TGTGCCAGCAGCTTGCAGCGTGGGGAGACCCAGTACTTC
CDR3aa: CASSLQRGETQYF

abundance: .
d_gene: .
j_gene: TRBJ2-1
v_gene: TRBV2
CDR3nt: TGTGCCAGCGGGAGTAACTCCTACAATGAGCAGTTCTTC
CDR3aa: CASGSNSYNEQFF

abundance: .
d_gene: .
j_gene: TRBJ1-1
v_gene: TRBV11-2
CDR3nt: TGTGCCAGCAGCTTAGGTGTCTGGTCAGGGCCCCTGAACACTGAAGCTTTCTTT
CDR3aa: CASSLGVWSGPLNTEAFF

abundance: few
d_gene: TRBD1
j_gene: TRBJ2-2
v_gene: TRBV2
CDR3nt: TGTGCCAGCAGCGCCCCGGACAGGGGTATCACCGGGGAGCTGTTTTTT
CDR3aa: CASSAPDRGITGELFF

abundance: .
d_gene: TRBD1
j_gene: TRBJ2-5
v_gene: TRBV7-9
CDR3nt: TGTGCCAGCAGTCACGGCAGGGGGCTGGAGGGGAAGACCCAGTACTTC
CDR3aa: CASSHGRGLEGKTQYF

abundance: .
d_gene: TRBD1
j_gene: TRBJ2-7
v_gene: TRBV28
CDR3nt: TGTGCCAGCAGTATACAGGGGTTCTCCTACGAGCAGTACTTC
CDR3aa: CASSIQGFSYEQYF

abundance: .
d_gene: .
j_gene: TRBJ2-2
v_gene: TRBV7-6
CDR3nt: TGTGCCAGCAGCTCAAACACCGGGGAGCTGTTTTTT
CDR3aa: CASSSNTGELFF

abundance: few
d_gene: TRBD1
j_gene: TRBJ2-7
v_gene: TRBV5-4
CDR3nt: TGTGCCAGCAGCGGGCTTACAGGGGTTGACGAGCAGTACTTC
CDR3aa: CASSGLTGVDEQYF

abundance: .
d_gene: TRBD1
j_gene: TRBJ1-2
v_gene: TRBV7-9
CDR3nt: TGTGCCAGCAGCTCGCCCGGGGACAGCGGATATGGCTACACCTTC
CDR3aa: CASSSPGDSGYGYTF

abundance: few
d_gene: TRBD2
j_gene: TRBJ2-7
v_gene: TRBV27
CDR3nt: TGTGCCAGCAGTTTAATCAAGCTACGGGGGGTCTCCTACGAGCAGTACTTC
CDR3aa: CASSLIKLRGVSYEQYF

abundance: .
d_gene: .
j_gene: TRBJ1-3
v_gene: TRBV21-1
CDR3nt: TGTGCCAGCAGCAAGTCGGACAGGGACTCTGGAAACACCATATATTTT
CDR3aa: CASSKSDRDSGNTIYF

abundance: .
d_gene: TRBD2
j_gene: TRBJ2-1
v_gene: TRBV4-2
CDR3nt: TGTGCCAGCAGCTTTCGGGGGGCTAGCGGGAGGGCCGGCTCCTACAATGAGCAGTTCTTC
CDR3aa: CASSFRGASGRAGSYNEQFF

abundance: .
d_gene: TRBD2
j_gene: TRBJ2-2
v_gene: TRBV15
CDR3nt: TGTGCCACCAGCGGGGAGGGCGGGGGGAACACCGGGGAGCTGTTTTTT
CDR3aa: CATSGEGGGNTGELFF

abundance: .
d_gene: TRBD1
j_gene: TRBJ2-1
v_gene: TRBV28
CDR3nt: TGTGCCAGCAGTTCCCCTATCCGGGACAGGGGGGTCTTC
CDR3aa: CASSSPIRDRGVF

abundance: .
d_gene: TRBD1
j_gene: TRBJ2-7
v_gene: TRBV19
CDR3nt: TGTGCCAGTAGTATCGCTAGGGACAGCCTAAGCTCCTACGAGCAGTACTTC
CDR3aa: CASSIARDSLSSYEQYF

abundance: .
d_gene: .
j_gene: TRBJ1-2
v_gene: TRBV5-4
CDR3nt: TGTGCCAGCAGAGGGACAAACTATGGCTACACCTTC
CDR3aa: CASRGTNYGYTF

abundance: .
d_gene: .
j_gene: TRBJ2-7
v_gene: TRBV5-5
CDR3nt: TGTGCCAGCAGCAAAGGACTGATAAACTCCTACGAGCAGTACTTC
CDR3aa: CASSKGLINSYEQYF

abundance: .
d_gene: TRBD1
j_gene: TRBJ1-3
v_gene: TRBV6-6
CDR3nt: TGTGCCAGCAGTTCAACAGGGGCGGGAAACACCATATATTTT
CDR3aa: CASSSTGAGNTIYF

abundance: .
d_gene: .
j_gene: TRBJ1-2
v_gene: TRBV2
CDR3nt: TGTGCCAGCAGCGAACAGGTTGCGTGGGGCTACACCTTC
CDR3aa: CASSEQVAWGYTF

abundance: .
d_gene: TRBD1
j_gene: TRBJ2-1
v_gene: TRBV29-1
CDR3nt: TGCAGCGTTGAAGATCATCAGGGGGCCTCCTACAATGAGCAGTTCTTC
CDR3aa: CSVEDHQGASYNEQFF